The rows below give T cell receptor beta chains drawn from one sample of a study of molecular identifiers for immune sequencing clone quantification. A single record per CDR3 protein comes from TCRdb applying MiXCR to the PCR reads. Of about 10,000 distinct CDR3 sequences in the sample, roughly 19% were seen once. The source material was naive CD8+ T cells from blood, with Jurkat cell RNA spiked in. The receptors originated from a human donor in good health. Some libraries in this study had Jurkat cell RNA spiked in. Each CDR3 is given with its conserved first and last residue. A D gene is named only where the DNA matches it firmly. Size tells how often a clone was seen (once, few, many) or the class of an expanded clone, and some rows leave it out.

-	TRBV27	TRBJ2-3	-	CACSAYTDTRYF	TGTGCCTGCTCTGCCTACACAGATACGCGGTATTTT
medium-sized	TRBV20-1	TRBJ2-7	TRBD2	CSARDHLGLAGTYEQYF	TGCAGTGCTAGAGATCATCTGGGCCTAGCGGGAACCTACGAGCAGTACTTC
medium-sized	TRBV7-6	TRBJ2-2	-	CASSSHTGELFF	TGTGCCAGCAGCTCTCACACCGGGGAGCTGTTTTTT
-	TRBV11-2	TRBJ2-1	-	CASSLDSVFDSQFF	TGTGCCAGCAGCTTAGATTCGGTTTTTGATTCACAGTTCTTC
-	TRBV6-1	TRBJ1-1	TRBD1	CASSEEGQRNTEAFF	TGTGCCAGCAGTGAAGAGGGACAGAGGAACACTGAAGCTTTCTTT
-	TRBV29-1	TRBJ2-1	TRBD1	CSVERRQGYNEQLF	TGCAGCGTTGAAAGGAGACAGGGTTACAATGAGCAGCTCTTC
many	TRBV29-1	TRBJ2-2	TRBD2	CSVEVAGRNTGELFF	TGCAGCGTTGAGGTAGCGGGACGTAACACCGGGGAGCTGTTTTTT
medium-sized	TRBV6-5	TRBJ2-7	TRBD2	CARWRAGVAYEQYF	TGTGCCAGATGGAGGGCGGGAGTCGCCTACGAGCAGTACTTC
-	TRBV13	TRBJ2-2	TRBD2	CASSRLAGVPTGELFF	TGTGCCAGCAGCCGCTTAGCGGGAGTCCCCACCGGGGAGCTGTTTTTT
medium-sized	TRBV5-1	TRBJ2-3	TRBD2	CASSHSSGSSTDTQYF	TGCGCCAGCAGCCATTCTAGCGGGAGTAGCACAGATACGCAGTATTTT
few	TRBV27	TRBJ2-7	-	CASSSGDEQYF	TGTGCCAGCAGTTCGGGGGACGAGCAGTACTTC
medium-sized	TRBV7-9	TRBJ1-5	TRBD1	CASSSTGNNQPQHF	TGTGCCAGCAGCTCGACAGGGAACAATCAGCCCCAGCATTTT
medium-sized	TRBV7-9	TRBJ2-4	-	CASSPPAEKNIQYF	TGTGCCAGCAGCCCACCCGCGGAAAAAAACATTCAGTACTTC
medium-sized	TRBV5-4	TRBJ2-5	TRBD2	CASSSSSGSGETQYF	TGTGCCAGCAGCTCCTCTAGCGGGAGCGGTGAGACCCAGTACTTC
medium-sized	TRBV3-1	TRBJ2-5	TRBD2	CASSHLAGTSGRGETQYF	TGTGCCAGCAGCCACCTGGCCGGGACTAGCGGGAGAGGAGAGACCCAGTACTTC
many	TRBV28	TRBJ2-7	TRBD1	CASSLDRGGPRIYEQYF	TGTGCCAGCAGTTTGGACAGGGGAGGCCCTCGGATCTACGAGCAGTACTTC
-	TRBV27	TRBJ2-1	TRBD1	CASSLTGSNEQFF	TGTGCCAGCAGTTTGACAGGGTCCAATGAGCAGTTCTTC
medium-sized	TRBV7-9	TRBJ1-1	-	CASDRPSNTEAFF	TGTGCCAGCGATCGGCCGTCTAACACTGAAGCTTTCTTT
medium-sized	TRBV7-6	TRBJ1-1	-	CASSLSGGEAFF	TGTGCCAGCAGCTTAAGCGGGGGTGAAGCTTTCTTT
medium-sized	TRBV20-1	TRBJ2-3	-	CSAAKLDSSTDTQYF	TGCAGTGCTGCTAAACTGGACAGTAGCACAGATACGCAGTATTTT
many	TRBV7-9	TRBJ2-3	-	CASSSIRIDTDTQYF	TGTGCCAGCAGCTCTATTAGAATCGACACAGATACGCAGTATTTT
many	TRBV3-1	TRBJ2-6	TRBD1	CASSQGTGQGDLSGANVLTF	TGTGCCAGCAGCCAAGGAACCGGACAGGGGGACCTGTCTGGGGCCAACGTCCTGACTTTC
medium-sized	TRBV20-1	TRBJ1-2	-	CSASSPLLTVHRVF	TGCAGTGCTAGCTCCCCTCTACTGACAGTCCACCGAGTCTTC
many	TRBV19	TRBJ1-1	-	CASLGNTEAFF	TGTGCCAGCTTAGGGAACACTGAAGCTTTCTTT
many	TRBV11-2	TRBJ2-1	-	CASSLETSLSGRYNEQFF	TGTGCCAGCAGCTTAGAGACTAGTCTCTCCGGGCGCTACAATGAGCAGTTCTTC
many	TRBV5-4	TRBJ2-5	-	CASSLRGEPGETQYF	TGTGCCAGCAGCTTGAGGGGAGAACCAGGGGAGACCCAGTACTTC
medium-sized	TRBV28	TRBJ1-5	-	CASSSDAGGWGNQPQHF	TGTGCCAGCAGTTCCGATGCGGGGGGATGGGGTAATCAGCCCCAGCATTTT
medium-sized	TRBV20-1	TRBJ2-3	TRBD2	CSAPLTSGMGDTQYF	TGCAGTGCCCCCCTGACTAGCGGTATGGGAGATACGCAGTATTTT
many	TRBV7-8	TRBJ2-7	-	CASSSDYYEQYF	TGTGCCAGCAGTTCCGACTACTACGAGCAGTACTTC
-	TRBV11-3	TRBJ2-2	TRBD2	CASSPGLAGVIVPGELFF	TGTGCCAGCAGCCCGGGACTAGCGGGAGTGATAGTGCCCGGGGAGCTGTTTTTT
many	TRBV28	TRBJ1-2	TRBD1	CASSLPTGTVLFYGYTF	TGTGCCAGCAGTTTACCCACCGGGACAGTACTTTTCTATGGCTACACCTTC
-	TRBV6-5	TRBJ2-1	TRBD1	CASSPSQGERDNEQFF	TGTGCCAGCAGTCCTTCACAGGGGGAAAGGGACAATGAGCAGTTCTTC
medium-sized	TRBV5-1	TRBJ2-3	-	CASSSLDGDTQYF	TGCGCCAGCAGCTCCCTTGACGGCGATACGCAGTATTTT
-	TRBV20-1	TRBJ2-7	TRBD2	CSARMGLVGHEQYF	TGCAGTGCTAGGATGGGACTAGTGGGCCACGAGCAGTACTTC
-	TRBV27	TRBJ2-1	TRBD1	CASSSNRGTYNEQFF	TGTGCCAGCAGTTCGAACAGGGGTACCTACAATGAGCAGTTCTTC
medium-sized	TRBV13	TRBJ1-5	TRBD1	CASSLDRGRLIGDQPQHF	TGTGCCAGCAGCTTGGACAGGGGGCGCTTGATCGGCGATCAGCCCCAGCATTTT
medium-sized	TRBV20-1	TRBJ2-3	-	CSAREVASTVDTQYF	TGCAGTGCTAGAGAGGTGGCCTCGACGGTAGATACGCAGTATTTT
medium-sized	TRBV27	TRBJ2-7	TRBD1	CASSLGQSYEQYF	TGTGCCAGCAGTTTGGGACAGAGCTACGAGCAGTACTTC
many	TRBV27	TRBJ2-3	TRBD2	CASSSLLAGETDTQYF	TGTGCCAGCAGCTCACTCCTAGCGGGAGAAACAGATACGCAGTATTTT
-	TRBV11-2	TRBJ2-7	-	CASSLGSRFYEQYF	TGTGCCAGCAGCTTAGGTAGCAGGTTCTACGAGCAGTACTTC
few	TRBV12-3/TRBV12-4	TRBJ2-1	TRBD2	CASSTAGTSGLYNEQFF	TGTGCCAGCAGTACCGCCGGGACTAGCGGACTCTACAATGAGCAGTTCTTC
-	TRBV7-9	TRBJ1-1	-	CASSLVLPVNTEAFF	TGTGCCAGCAGCTTAGTTCTCCCGGTGAACACTGAAGCTTTCTTT
medium-sized	TRBV7-2	TRBJ2-5	-	CASSSGHDDRETQYF	TGTGCCAGCAGCTCCGGACACGATGATCGGGAGACCCAGTACTTC
medium-sized	TRBV20-1	TRBJ1-5	-	CSARDFGRTPYSNQPQHF	TGCAGTGCTAGAGATTTTGGACGGACCCCCTATAGCAATCAGCCCCAGCATTTT
many	TRBV27	TRBJ2-3	TRBD1	CASSQLRGRSWTDTQYF	TGTGCCAGCAGTCAGTTGAGGGGGCGGAGTTGGACAGATACGCAGTATTTT
medium-sized	TRBV9	TRBJ2-3	-	CASSSVETATDTQYF	TGTGCCAGCAGCTCCGTAGAGACAGCCACAGATACGCAGTATTTT
medium-sized	TRBV6-2/TRBV6-3	TRBJ2-1	-	CASSYSEPEQFF	TGTGCCAGCAGTTACTCGGAGCCTGAGCAGTTCTTC
medium-sized	TRBV9	TRBJ2-3	-	CASSVGYADTQYF	TGTGCCAGCAGCGTAGGGTACGCAGATACGCAGTATTTT
-	TRBV28	TRBJ2-2	-	CASSVAGTGELFF	TGTGCCAGCAGCGTAGCTGGAACCGGGGAGCTGTTTTTT
medium-sized	TRBV9	TRBJ1-1	-	CASSVFGGKLGRTEAFF	TGTGCCAGCAGCGTATTTGGAGGAAAACTAGGGCGCACTGAAGCTTTCTTT
many	TRBV12-3/TRBV12-4	TRBJ2-7	-	CASRVGYEQYF	TGTGCCAGCAGGGTCGGGTACGAGCAGTACTTC